These T cell receptor beta chains were read from a single sample in a study of blood T cells in healthy people across ages. TCRdb passed the 5' RACE reads through MiXCR, listing each CDR3 protein once. Here the sample spans about 1 million distinct CDR3 sequences, under 45% being singletons. The sample was blood. The receptors come from a woman in her sixties in good health. The CDR3 runs from the conserved cysteine through the conserved F or W. A D gene is named only where the DNA matches it firmly. Only some rows state a clone size, as once, few, many or a class for expanded clones.

few	TRBV7-2	NA	TRBJ2-3	TGTGCCAGCAGCTTCAATAGCGGTACGCAGTATTTT	CASSFNSGTQYF
once	TRBV10-3	TRBD2	TRBJ2-3	TGTGCCATTCCCCGGCAGGGCCCCCGACTAGCGGGAGGGCCCCCAGATACGCAGTATTTT	CAIPRQGPRLAGGPPDTQYF
once	TRBV20-1	TRBD2	TRBJ2-3	TGCAGTGCTAGGGGACTAGCGACAGATACGCAGTATTTT	CSARGLATDTQYF
NA	TRBV4-1	TRBD2	TRBJ2-7	TGCGCCAGTAGCCAAGAAGGTCTAGCGGTCAATGAGCAGTACTTC	CASSQEGLAVNEQYF
few	TRBV12-3/TRBV12-4	NA	TRBJ2-7	TGTGCCAGCAGTTTCGTTGCGGCCGGAACCTACGAGCAGTACTTC	CASSFVAAGTYEQYF
few	TRBV12-3/TRBV12-4	TRBD1	TRBJ2-7	TGTGCCAGCAGTGATACCGGGACAGGGGACCTCTGCGAGCAGTACTTC	CASSDTGTGDLCEQYF
few	TRBV30	NA	TRBJ2-7	TGTGCCTGGAGTGTACTGGGGCAAAGCTCCTACGAGCAGTACTTC	CAWSVLGQSSYEQYF
NA	TRBV20-1	TRBD2	TRBJ2-3	TGCAGTGCTAGAGGCCGGCCAAAGACTAGCATCAGGGATACGCAGTATTTT	CSARGRPKTSIRDTQYF
once	TRBV20-1	NA	TRBJ2-5	TGCAGTGCTAGCCGATACTCCCCCGGTCCAGGGGAGACCCAGTACTTC	CSASRYSPGPGETQYF
NA	TRBV9	TRBD1	TRBJ2-3	TGTGCCAGCAGCCCGACAGGGGGCTTCAGCACAGATACGCAGTATTTT	CASSPTGGFSTDTQYF
NA	TRBV3-1	NA	TRBJ2-5	TGTGCCAGCAGCCTTACCCCAGGGATCCCTGGTCAAGAGACCCAGTACTTC	CASSLTPGIPGQETQYF
few	TRBV7-9	NA	TRBJ2-7	TGTGCCAGCAGCTTATCAGGGGACGTAGGCGAGCAGTACTTC	CASSLSGDVGEQYF
few	TRBV6-1	TRBD1	TRBJ2-1	TGTGCCAGCAGCCGTTTGGACAGGGATGGGAATGAGCAGTTCTTC	CASSRLDRDGNEQFF
NA	TRBV2	NA	TRBJ2-5	TGTGCCAGCAGTGGCAGGGGTATTGTTGAGACCCAGTACTTC	CASSGRGIVETQYF
NA	TRBV27	TRBD1	TRBJ1-6	TGTGCCAGCGGAGGCAGGGGGCCGGATTCACCCCTCCACTTT	CASGGRGPDSPLHF
NA	TRBV5-1	NA	TRBJ2-3	TGCGCCAGCAGCTTTGCTACTAGTGGGGGCCCGCAGTATTTT	CASSFATSGGPQYF
NA	TRBV11-2	TRBD2	TRBJ2-1	TGTGCCAGCAGCTTAGGCGACCTGGGACTAGCGGACAAAACCTACAATGAGCAGTTCTTC	CASSLGDLGLADKTYNEQFF
NA	TRBV7-9	NA	TRBJ2-7	TGTGCCAGCAGCCCTCGAACTGTGTCAAGACCCACCCGGGTGTGGTACGAGCAGTACTTC	CASSPRTVSRPTRVWYEQYF
few	TRBV6-5	NA	TRBJ2-1	TGTGCCAGCAGTTCGACCTTCCCCGGGGTGAGCTCCTACAATGAGCAGTTCTTC	CASSSTFPGVSSYNEQFF
NA	TRBV20-1	NA	TRBJ1-5	TGCAGTGCTAGAGATCGAGTACAGGGTAGTCGCAATCAGCCCCAGCATTTT	CSARDRVQGSRNQPQHF
few	TRBV21-1	NA	TRBJ2-5	TGTGCCAGCAGCAAAGCGGCCGAGACAGCACGAACAAGAGACCCCCACCCCCAGTACTTC	CASSKAAETARTRDPHPQYF
NA	TRBV7-9	NA	TRBJ2-5	TGTGCCCGCAGCTCGGGCCTCCGTTTTATGGGGGAGCAGTACTTC	CARSSGLRFMGEQYF
few	TRBV20-1	NA	TRBJ2-1	TGCAGTGCTAGACTCGGGGTTAGGTACAATGAGCAGTTCTTC	CSARLGVRYNEQFF
once	TRBV11-2	TRBD2	TRBJ2-3	TGTGCCAGCAGCTCCAAGGGCTCCGGGACTAGCGGCTTTTTAAGCACAGATACGCAGTATTTT	CASSSKGSGTSGFLSTDTQYF
NA	TRBV6-5	NA	TRBJ2-7	TGTGCCAGCAGCACCGGGACCCTTTACGAGCAGTACTTC	CASSTGTLYEQYF
few	TRBV27	NA	TRBJ2-7	TGTGCCACAATGGACAGTAGCTCCTACGAGCAGTACTTC	CATMDSSSYEQYF
NA	TRBV7-2	TRBD2	TRBJ2-7	TGTGCCAGCATCAGGACTAGCGGGAGCCACGAGCAGTACTTC	CASIRTSGSHEQYF
NA	TRBV29-1	TRBD2	TRBJ2-1	TGCAGCGTTGTTCTTCTAGCGGCCCACAATGAGCAGTTCTTC	CSVVLLAAHNEQFF
NA	TRBV6-1	TRBD1	TRBJ2-7	TGTGCCAGCAGTCGGGGACAGATCTACGAGCAGTACTTC	CASSRGQIYEQYF
NA	TRBV5-1	TRBD2	TRBJ2-1	TGCGCCAGCAGCGGGACTAGCGGGATCGGCAATGAGCAGTTCTTC	CASSGTSGIGNEQFF
once	TRBV10-3	TRBD2	TRBJ2-1	TGTGCCATCAGTGTACTAGCGGCCCTAACGAGCTCCTACAATGAGCAGTTCTTC	CAISVLAALTSSYNEQFF
NA	TRBV27	NA	TRBJ2-7	TGTGCCAGCAGGGGACGGAATTCCTACGAGCAGTACTTC	CASRGRNSYEQYF
NA	TRBV29-1	NA	TRBJ1-1	TGCAGCGCTCGGACAGCCCCGAACACTGAAGCTTTCTTT	CSARTAPNTEAFF
NA	TRBV20-1	TRBD1	TRBJ1-4	TGCAGTGCTAGAGATCCAAGGACAGGGCTTGAAAAACTGTTTTTT	CSARDPRTGLEKLFF
many	TRBV10-3	TRBD2	TRBJ2-3	TGTGCCACCCGACCAGCGGGAGAGTCAGATACGCAGTATTTT	CATRPAGESDTQYF
NA	TRBV20-1	TRBD2	TRBJ2-1	TGCAGTGCTAGAGTCCAGCGGGAGACTGAGCAGTTCTTC	CSARVQRETEQFF
few	TRBV28	TRBD2	TRBJ2-7	TGTGCCAGCAGTCCTAGCGGGAGGGCCCGTCGCGAGCAGTACTTC	CASSPSGRARREQYF
few	TRBV11-2	NA	TRBJ2-7	TGTGCCAGTAGCGTAGGGTATTTTGGCGAGCAGTACTTC	CASSVGYFGEQYF
NA	TRBV9	TRBD2	TRBJ2-5	TGTACCAGCAGCACAGAACCCCTCGGGAGGGGCCAAGAGACCCAGTACTTC	CTSSTEPLGRGQETQYF
once	TRBV27	TRBD1	TRBJ2-2	TGTGCCAGCAGGCGCGCTGGACAGGGGGTCACCGGGGAGCTGTTTTTT	CASRRAGQGVTGELFF
NA	TRBV7-9	TRBD2	TRBJ2-1	TGTGCCAGCAGTTTTAGGGTACTAGCGGGCCAATATGAGCAGTTCTTC	CASSFRVLAGQYEQFF
NA	TRBV10-3	TRBD2	TRBJ2-1	TGTGCCATCAGAGAACTAGCGGGGGAGCAGTTCTTC	CAIRELAGEQFF
NA	TRBV28	TRBD1	TRBJ2-4	TGTGCCAGCAGTTCCCTGGGGGACAGGGGTGCCAAAAACATTCAGTACTTC	CASSSLGDRGAKNIQYF